These 23 T cell receptor beta chains were sequenced from one sample in a study of beta chain features in type 1 diabetes. Sequenced material consisted of expressed TCRB transcripts (all of the isolated RNA was reverse transcribed). Assay used: immunoSEQ multiplex PCR; TCRdb lists only in-frame clones, some missing. The profile covers approximately 250,000 clones, with about 10% appearing a single time and 0.034% taken by the ten largest. Sequencing was performed on naive CD4+ T cells from blood. The receptors originated from a woman aged 18-29 years in good health.

The rearrangement joins TRBV30 to TRBJ2-7; 12 bases are a match to TRBD2. Trimming at V came to 2 bases and at J to 1 base, leaving 3 bases not matched to a gene. Germline loops: CDR1 GTSNPN, CDR2 SVGIG (reference sequence). This CDR3 is built from 15 residues. CDR3 sequence (DNA): TGTGCCTGGAGTCCAGGACTAGCGGGGTCCTACGAGCAGTACTTC. The encoded protein is CAWSPGLAGSYEQYF.

This clone was seen a handful of times. V usage is TRBV30 and J usage is TRBJ1-3, with 9 bases that match TRBD1. The CDR3 is made up of 14 amino acids. The germline CDR1 and CDR2 sequences are GTSNPN and SVGIG (reference sequence). V shed 6 bases, J shed 1 base, and the junction held 4 bases outside the gene matches. The DNA for the CDR3 is TGTGCCTGCTGGGACAGGGAATCTGGAAACACCATATATTTT. Protein product: CACWDRESGNTIYF.

V is TRBV7-8 and J is TRBJ2-1, with TRBD2 matching 7 bases. The CDR3 has 13 amino acids. Germline CDR1 and CDR2: SGHVS and FQNEAQ. V was clipped by 6 bases and J by 9 bases; unmatched bases: 8. The CDR3 DNA follows: TGTGCCAGCAGGCCTAGACTAGCCATTGAGCAGTTCTTC. It yields the protein CASRPRLAIEQFF.

The chain uses TRBV2 and TRBJ2-7, with TRBD1 matching 11 bases. The CDR3 contains 14 residues. Looked up from germline, CDR1 is SNHLY and CDR2 is FYNNEI. Losses at the gene ends were 6 bases for V and 5 bases for J; bases not matched to a gene: 6. Here the CDR3 reads CASSRDRGLDEQYF. CDR3 nucleotide sequence: TGTGCCAGCAGCCGGGACAGGGGGTTGGACGAGCAGTACTTC.

The sample holds a few counts of this clone. This rearrangement joins TRBV12-5 to TRBJ2-2, with a weak D call TRBD1 (6 bases). This CDR3 has 16 amino acids. V lost 2 bases, J lost 4 bases, and 14 bases lay in between. Looked up from germline, CDR1 is LGHNT and CDR2 is FRNRAP. The CDR3 DNA reads as TGTGCTAGTGGTTTGCCACGGGGACACTTCACCGGGGAGCTGTTTTTT. Protein product: CASGLPRGHFTGELFF.

This clone was counted only a few times. CDR3 bases: TGCGCCAGCAGGCCCCAGGGATTCAATGAGCAGTTCTTC. Translated: CASRPQGFNEQFF. The chain combines TRBV10-2 with TRBJ2-1; D perhaps matches TRBD1 (5 bases). V was clipped by 6 bases and J by 6 bases, with 12 bases between them. The germline CDR1 and CDR2 sequences are WSHSY and SAAADI. The CDR3 loop spans 13 amino acids.

J is TRBJ2-7 and V is TRBV25-1; TRBD2 might be the D (6 bases). V lost 2 bases and J 3 bases, leaving 11 bases between the germline ends. Germline loops: CDR1 MGHDK, CDR2 SYGVNS. The CDR3 runs to 14 residues. DNA of the CDR3: TGTGCCAGCAGTGAAGGGGGGAGTAACTACGAGCAGTACTTC. Amino acids: CASSEGGSNYEQYF.

This chain connects TRBV19 to TRBJ1-5; possible D gene TRBD1, 5 bases. The CDR3 totals 14 residues. V lost 2 bases, J lost 5 bases, and 10 bases lay in between. Germline CDR1 and CDR2: LNHDA and SQIVND (reference sequence). The CDR3 bases are TGTGCCAGTAGTATATCGGGGGTGGATCAGCCCCAGCATTTT. It translates to CASSISGVDQPQHF.

This clone was recorded many times. The gene calls are TRBV29-1 and TRBJ2-7; 13 nucleotides match TRBD2. This CDR3 has 13 amino acids. CDR1 SQVTM and CDR2 ANQGSEA come from the germline V gene. The junction had 6 bases not matched to a gene; V was cut back by 7 bases and J by 6 bases. The CDR3 protein is CSGGTSGIGEQYF. In DNA, the CDR3 is TGCAGCGGGGGGACTAGCGGGATAGGCGAGCAGTACTTC.

There are a few counts of this clone. The gene calls are TRBV27 and TRBJ1-5; TRBD1 might be the D (5 bases). The V gene's germline CDR1 is MNHEY and CDR2 SMNVEV (reference sequence). This CDR3 is 14 amino acids long. V lost 4 bases, J lost 2 bases, and 9 bases lay in between. The CDR3 loop reads CASSSREGNQPQHF. In DNA, the CDR3 is TGTGCCAGCAGTTCCAGGGAGGGCAATCAGCCCCAGCATTTT.

The chain uses TRBV9 and TRBJ1-2, with D possibly being TRBD1 (6 bases). The length of the CDR3 is 14 residues. V lost 0 bases to trimming and J lost 11 bases, with 17 bases between them. The germline V gene encodes CDR1 SGDLS and CDR2 YYNGEE. The CDR3 nucleotides read TGTGCCAGCAGCGTAGGGCCAGGGGTGGGTCGGTACACCTTC. Translation gives CASSVGPGVGRYTF.

CDR3 sequence: CASSLDAFIGTEAFF. The CDR3 DNA reads as TGCGCCAGCAGCTTGGACGCCTTTATCGGCACTGAAGCTTTCTTT. J is TRBJ1-1 and V is TRBV5-1, with no clear D. Germline CDR1 is SGHRS and CDR2 is YFSETQ. The CDR3 runs 15 residues. V dropped 0 bases and J dropped 4 bases, with 13 bases sitting between them.

This clone was detected a few times. V and J are TRBV5-1 and TRBJ2-3; TRBD2 matches 13 bases. The germline CDR1 and CDR2 sequences are SGHRS and YFSETQ. J was trimmed by 5 bases and V by 2 bases; bases with no gene match: 5. The CDR3 consists of 16 residues. The CDR3 region has the DNA TGCGCCAGCAGCTTCGGACTAGCGGGAGTAGGAGATACGCAGTATTTT. This encodes CASSFGLAGVGDTQYF.

The chain uses TRBV5-1 and TRBJ1-1; D is ambiguous. Trimming took 0 bases from V and 0 from J, leaving 12 bases between them. The CDR3 runs 16 residues. Germline-derived CDR1 and CDR2 are SGHRS and YFSETQ. This CDR3 is CASSLVSGYMNTEAFF. For the CDR3, the DNA is TGCGCCAGCAGCTTGGTCTCAGGTTACATGAACACTGAAGCTTTCTTT. Variable domain in full (rest from reference TRBV5-1 and TRBJ1-1): KAGVTQTPRYLIKTRGQQVTLSCSPISGHRSVSWYQQTPGQGLQFLFEYFSETQRNKGNFPGRFSGRQFSNSRSEMNVSTLELGDSALYLCASSLVSGYMNTEAFFGQGTRLTVV.

This chain's CDR3 is CAISPWTSGSKNEQFF. In DNA, the CDR3 is TGTGCCATCAGTCCATGGACTAGCGGGAGTAAGAATGAGCAGTTCTTC. This chain links TRBV10-3 with TRBJ2-1; 13 nucleotides line up with TRBD2. CDR1 is ENHRY, CDR2 SYGVKD, per germline. With V trimmed by 5 bases and J by 7 bases, 8 bases remained unmatched. The CDR3 consists of 16 residues.

A few counts support this clone. The CDR3 DNA reads as TGTGCCAGCAGCGGGGAGGTGTCTGAAGAGACCCAGTACTTC. Translated, it gives CASSGEVSEETQYF. The chain joins TRBV5-4 to TRBJ2-5, with a possible D match to TRBD2 (6 bases). V lost 4 bases, J lost 3 bases, and 13 bases lay in between. The CDR3 has 14 residues. Per the germline V gene, CDR1 is SGHNT and CDR2 is YYREEE (reference sequence).

The chain links TRBV15 to TRBJ1-2; tentatively, D is TRBD1 (6 bases). There are 14 residues in the CDR3. Germline lookup yields CDR1 LNHNV and CDR2 YYDKDF (reference sequence). Trimming removed 0 bases from V and 7 bases from J, with 12 bases in between. In DNA, the CDR3 is TGTGCCACCAGCAGAGAGCACAGGGCTCGTGGCTACACCTTC. Translating it yields CATSREHRARGYTF.

This clone has a count of ten or more. This sequence joins TRBV30 and TRBJ1-1; TRBD1 matches 7 bases. Unmatched junction bases numbered 2, after V lost 4 bases and J lost 3 bases. The CDR3 spans 12 residues. Germline V gene sequence: CDR1 GTSNPN, CDR2 SVGIG (reference sequence). The CDR3, as DNA: TGTGCCTGGACAGGGACAGACACTGAAGCTTTCTTT. It codes for CAWTGTDTEAFF.

This clone occurred a few times. An end of the junction does not agree with germline; a read error may underlie this. V and J are TRBV5-6 and TRBJ2-7; 10 bases match TRBD1. Germline CDR1 reads SGHDT; CDR2 reads YYEEEE. This CDR3 has 12 amino acids. The CDR3 nucleotides read TGTGCCAGCAGCAGAACCGGGACAGGGGAGTGGTTC. Translated: CASSRTGTGEWF.

This clone turned up a few times. The chain employs TRBV2 and TRBJ2-2, with D tentatively TRBD1 (5 bases). The germline CDR1 and CDR2 sequences are SNHLY and FYNNEI. V was trimmed by 6 bases and J by 3 bases, leaving 5 bases between them. CDR3 length: 12 residues. The CDR3 region has the DNA TGTGCCAGCAGAGGGGACACCGGGGAGCTGTTTTTT. Translating gives CASRGDTGELFF.

This rearrangement joins TRBV5-4 to TRBJ2-7; weak D call: TRBD2 (6 bases). Germline V gene lookup returns CDR1 SGHNT and CDR2 YYREEE (reference sequence). V was trimmed by 3 bases and J by 5 bases, leaving 12 bases between them. The CDR3 is 13 residues long. DNA of the CDR3: TGTGCCAGCAGCTCCCGGGAGACCCACGAGCAGTACTTC. This translates into CASSSRETHEQYF.

The chain recombines TRBV7-9 with TRBJ2-5, with D possibly being TRBD2 (7 bases). Germline CDR1 is SEHNR and CDR2 is FQNEAQ (reference sequence). CDR3 length: 12 residues. As DNA, the CDR3 is TGTGCAACTAGGGGGGGCCAAGAGACCCAGTACTTC. Protein: CATRGGQETQYF.

A few counts support this clone. This chain uses TRBV7-2 with TRBJ2-5, with D possibly TRBD2 on 5 matching bases. Trimming left V 5 bases short and J 5 bases short, with 12 bases between. Germline V gene sequence: CDR1 SGHTA, CDR2 FQGNSA. This CDR3 has 13 residues. CDR3 loop: CASSPRGPETQYF. The CDR3 nucleotides are TGTGCCAGCAGCCCCCGAGGGCCGGAGACCCAGTACTTC.